These 18 T cell receptor beta chains were sequenced from one sample in a study of cytomegalovirus exposure and HLA in healthy donors listed by TCRdb under 2017. Library prep was done by the immunoSEQ multiplex PCR assay. TCRdb carries this immuneACCESS record with in-frame sequences only. Its versions omit some clonotypes, under half of them owing to an unresolved V gene in the studies checked, with the rest unexplained. The sample table contains about 140,000 clones; only one count was recorded for just over 85% of them. Almost 8% of the sample lies in the top ten. Specimen: PBMCs. The source of these receptors is a woman aged 18-29 years in good health and CMV-seropositive.

The V and J genes are TRBV28 and TRBJ2-3; tentatively, D is TRBD2 (6 bases). CDR1 is MDHEN and CDR2 is SYDVKM in the germline V gene. The CDR3 is made up of 14 amino acids. Trimming removed 8 bases at V and 2 bases at J, with 14 bases between. The CDR3: CASRGLLFTDTQYF. CDR3 nucleotide sequence: TGTGCCAGCCGGGGACTCTTATTCACAGATACGCAGTATTTT.

This chain joins TRBV29-1 and TRBJ1-2; D not certain. The germline V gene encodes CDR1 SQVTM and CDR2 ANQGSEA. This CDR3 has 13 residues. V lost 3 bases and J 5 bases, leaving 13 bases between the germline ends. The CDR3 coding sequence is TGCAGCGTTGATTCGGGGTTGGAATATGGCTACACCTTC. Translating gives CSVDSGLEYGYTF.

CDR3 protein: CASSPGGARTYEQYF. The CDR3 nucleotides are TGTGCCAGCAGCCCGGGGGGGGCTCGAACCTACGAGCAGTACTTC. The genes are TRBV7-9 and TRBJ2-7, with TRBD2 identical over 8 bases. Trimming at V came to 5 bases and at J to 2 bases, leaving 8 bases not matched to a gene. There are 15 residues in the CDR3. Germline V gene sequence: CDR1 SEHNR, CDR2 FQNEAQ (reference sequence).

The rearrangement joins TRBV9 to TRBJ2-3; D is possibly TRBD1 (7 bases). Trimming took 0 bases from V and 4 from J, leaving 12 bases between them. Germline-derived CDR1 and CDR2 are SGDLS and YYNGEE. CDR3 size: 15 residues. The CDR3 DNA is TGTGCCAGCAGCGTAGAGGGCAGGGGGGCAGATACGCAGTATTTT. Encoded protein: CASSVEGRGADTQYF.

The chain is built from TRBV27 and TRBJ1-2; TRBD1 matches 7 bases. Germline CDR1 and CDR2: MNHEY and SMNVEV (reference sequence). With 3 bases clipped from V and 6 bases from J, the junction kept 4 bases outside the gene matches. CDR3 length: 13 amino acids. The CDR3 region is CASSFVQGDGYTF. CDR3 nucleotide sequence: TGTGCCAGCAGTTTTGTTCAGGGGGATGGCTACACCTTC.

The chain links TRBV23-1 to TRBJ2-1; 7 bases are shared with TRBD1. TRBV23-1 is assigned to the ORF class and has an uncertain function. The CDR3 loop spans 13 amino acids. Trimming removed 3 bases from V and 9 bases from J; junction bases left unmatched: 5. As DNA, the CDR3 is TGCGCCAGCAGTCACCTACAGGGGACTGAGCAGTTCTTC. This codes for CASSHLQGTEQFF.

This rearrangement joins TRBV30 to TRBJ2-7, with 15 positions matching TRBD2. The V and J ends lost 2 bases and 5 bases, in that order; junction bases with no gene match: 7. Germline-derived CDR1 and CDR2 are GTSNPN and SVGIG (reference sequence). This CDR3 contains 16 residues. Written as DNA, the CDR3 is TGTGCCTGGAGTCCCCCGGGACTAGCGGGAGGCCACGAGCAGTACTTC. Amino acids: CAWSPPGLAGGHEQYF.

V is TRBV28 and J is TRBJ1-2; TRBD1 matches at 7 bases. Germline CDR1 MDHEN, CDR2 SYDVKM. The length of the CDR3 is 14 residues. V trimming: 3 bases; J trimming: 4 bases; junction bases outside the gene matches: 5. CDR3 coding DNA: TGTGCCAGCAGTTTCGGAGCAGGGGGCTATGGCTACACCTTC. Residues: CASSFGAGGYGYTF.

The chain employs TRBV27 and TRBJ1-1; the match to TRBD1 covers 7 bases. Trimming took 6 bases from V and 0 from J; bases not matched to a gene: 4. Per the germline V gene, CDR1 is MNHEY and CDR2 is SMNVEV (reference sequence). This CDR3 is 14 amino acids long. The CDR3 loop reads CASRSQGMNTEAFF. The CDR3 DNA is TGTGCCAGCAGATCACAGGGGATGAACACTGAAGCTTTCTTT.

The chain joins TRBV6-5 to TRBJ1-2; 12 positions agree with TRBD1. The V segment lost 1 base and the J segment 8 bases; nucleotides outside the gene matches: 5. Germline CDR1 MNHEY, CDR2 SVGAGI. The CDR3 runs to 15 residues. CDR3 sequence (DNA): TGTGCCAGCAGTTACTACGGGACAGGGGGCTGGGGCTACACCTTC. Its protein is CASSYYGTGGWGYTF.

The chain couples TRBV28 to TRBJ1-2; 9 positions agree with TRBD1. The CDR3 sequence is 15 residues long. V lost 6 bases, J lost 3 bases, and 8 bases stayed unmatched. Germline lookup yields CDR1 MDHEN and CDR2 SYDVKM. The CDR3 here is CASRLDRGRDYGYTF. The CDR3, as DNA: TGTGCCAGCAGACTGGACAGGGGAAGGGACTATGGCTACACCTTC.

This clone has more than one count but fewer than ten. The gene calls are TRBV29-1 and TRBJ1-4; 9 bases match TRBD1. Unmatched junction bases numbered 12, after V lost 5 bases and J lost 14 bases. Germline values: CDR1 SQVTM, CDR2 ANQGSEA. CDR3 size: 13 residues. The CDR3 coding sequence is TGCAGCGTTACCCCCGGGACAGGGAACGGGCTGTTTTTT. Translation: CSVTPGTGNGLFF.

The chain joins TRBV5-4 to TRBJ1-4, with a possible D match to TRBD1 (6 bases). With 4 bases removed from V and 6 bases from J, the gap between germline ends came to 13 bases. Germline CDR1 SGHNT, CDR2 YYREEE (reference sequence). The CDR3 contains 14 residues. Here the CDR3 reads CASSPDSNYEKLFF. CDR3 coding DNA: TGTGCCAGCAGCCCGGACAGTAACTATGAAAAACTGTTTTTT.

The chain recombines TRBV9 with TRBJ2-2, with 9 nucleotides matching TRBD2. The CDR3 spans 17 residues. V trimming: 0 bases; J trimming: 8 bases; junction bases outside the gene matches: 11. The germline V gene encodes CDR1 SGDLS and CDR2 YYNGEE. Here the CDR3 DNA reads TGTGCCAGCAGCGTAGGGGGTAATAGCGGGAGTGCTGGGGAGCTGTTTTTT. It is translated as CASSVGGNSGSAGELFF.

The chain has TRBV5-1 and TRBJ1-2; D gene unclear. Trimming pared 0 bases from V and 4 bases from J, leaving 7 bases between. Germline V gene data show CDR1 as SGHRS and CDR2 as YFSETQ. The CDR3 contains 13 residues. As DNA, the CDR3 is TGCGCCAGCAGCTTGGCAGGCAGCTATGGCTACACCTTC. The encoded protein is CASSLAGSYGYTF.

The chain has TRBV5-1 and TRBJ2-1; D is ambiguous. Trimming shortened V by 0 bases and J by 4 bases, and 8 bases separated the two germline ends. The germline gives CDR1 SGHRS, CDR2 YFSETQ. This CDR3 contains 14 residues. The DNA for the CDR3 is TGCGCCAGCAGCTTGGACTCGCTTTACAATGAGCAGTTCTTC. It translates to CASSLDSLYNEQFF.

The chain has TRBV14 and TRBJ2-3; weak D call: TRBD2 (5 bases). The CDR3 covers 19 residues. Looked up from germline, CDR1 is SGHDN and CDR2 is FVKESK. V lost 2 bases and J lost 2, with 23 bases in between. This CDR3 reads CASSQYWSTRSGNTDTQYF. The DNA of the CDR3 is TGTGCCAGCAGCCAATATTGGTCAACCCGGTCCGGGAACACAGATACGCAGTATTTT.

V and J are TRBV1 and TRBJ2-7; TRBD2 is the table's D call, not checked against the DNA. TRBV1 is designated a pseudogene. This CDR3 spans 11 amino acids. The CDR3 protein is CTSSPRGEQYF. The CDR3, as DNA: TGCACCAGCAGCCCGCGGGGGGAGCAGTACTTC.